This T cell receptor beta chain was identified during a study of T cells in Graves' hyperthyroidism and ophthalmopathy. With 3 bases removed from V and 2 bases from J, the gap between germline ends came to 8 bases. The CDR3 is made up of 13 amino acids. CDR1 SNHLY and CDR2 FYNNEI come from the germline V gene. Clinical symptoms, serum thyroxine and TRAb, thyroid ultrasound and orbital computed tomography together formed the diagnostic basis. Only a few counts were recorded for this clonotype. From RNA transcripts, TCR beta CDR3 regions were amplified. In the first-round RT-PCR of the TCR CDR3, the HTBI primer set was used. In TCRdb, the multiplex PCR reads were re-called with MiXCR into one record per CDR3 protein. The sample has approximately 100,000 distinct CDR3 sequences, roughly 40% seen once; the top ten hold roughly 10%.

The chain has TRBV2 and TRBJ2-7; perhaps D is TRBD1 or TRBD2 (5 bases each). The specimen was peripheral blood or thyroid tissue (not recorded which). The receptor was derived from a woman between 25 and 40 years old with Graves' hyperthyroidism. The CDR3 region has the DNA TGTGCCAGCAGTGACGGGACCCCCTACGAGCAGTACTTC. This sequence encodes CASSDGTPYEQYF. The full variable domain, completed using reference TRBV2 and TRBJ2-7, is EPEVTQTPSHQVTQMGQEVILRCVPISNHLYFYWYRQILGQKVEFLVSFYNNEISEKSEIFDDQFSVERPDGSNFTLKIRSTKLEDSAMYFCASSDGTPYEQYFGPGTRLTVT.